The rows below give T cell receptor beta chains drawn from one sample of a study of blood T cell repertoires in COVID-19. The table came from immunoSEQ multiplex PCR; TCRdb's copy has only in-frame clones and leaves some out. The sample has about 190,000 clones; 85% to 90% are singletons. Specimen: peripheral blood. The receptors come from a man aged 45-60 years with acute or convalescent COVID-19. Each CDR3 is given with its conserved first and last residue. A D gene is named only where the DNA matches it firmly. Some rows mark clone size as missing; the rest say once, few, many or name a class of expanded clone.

TGTGCCAGCTCACCACTAGGACAGGGGTATGGCTACACCTTC CASSPLGQGYGYTF TRBJ1-2 TRBD1 TRBV18 14 -
TGTGCCAGTAGTACCCGGACAGCGAACACCGGGGAGCTGTTTTTT CASSTRTANTGELFF TRBJ2-2 - TRBV19 15 -
TGTGCCAGCAGCTTACTAGCGGGGGGGTCCTACAATGAGCAGTTCTTC CASSLLAGGSYNEQFF TRBJ2-1 TRBD2 TRBV11-2 16 -
TGTGCCAGCTCACCACCTTCTAGCGGCAACACCGGGGAGCTGTTTTTT CASSPPSSGNTGELFF TRBJ2-2 TRBD2 TRBV18 16 -
TGTGCCAGCAGTTCCATTTTAGCGGGAGGGTCTCACGAGCAGTACTTC CASSSILAGGSHEQYF TRBJ2-7 TRBD2 TRBV27 16 many
TGCGCCAGCACCCCAGGGACTAGCGGGAGAGATACGCAGTATTTT CASTPGTSGRDTQYF TRBJ2-3 TRBD2 TRBV10-1 15 -
TGCGCCAGCAGCTTGGGGCTAGCGGGGCGAATTGAGCAGTTCTTC CASSLGLAGRIEQFF TRBJ2-1 TRBD2 TRBV5-1 15 -
TGTGCCAGCAGCGTACAGGGGGCGGATTGGAATTCACCCCTCCACTTT CASSVQGADWNSPLHF TRBJ1-6 TRBD1 TRBV9 16 few
TGCGCCAGCAGCCCAATCGAGGACAGGGGACCTCAGCCCCAGCATTTT CASSPIEDRGPQPQHF TRBJ1-5 TRBD1 TRBV5-1 16 -
TGCGCCAGCAGCCAAGAGCCATGGCCCCGGGTACATGGCTACACCTTC CASSQEPWPRVHGYTF TRBJ1-2 - TRBV4-3 16 -
TGTGCCACCAGTGACGGAGGAGGTCTTAGAGAGACCCAGTACTTC CATSDGGGLRETQYF TRBJ2-5 - TRBV24-1 15 -
TGTGCCAGCAGCGCCTCTAGTAAAGTCGATGAGCAGTTCTTC CASSASSKVDEQFF TRBJ2-1 - TRBV9 14 -
TGTGCCAGCAGCAAGGGGTATAATTCACCCCTCCACTTT CASSKGYNSPLHF TRBJ1-6 - TRBV5-4 13 -
TGTGCCAGCAGTGAGAGCCTGATCAATCAGCCCCAGCATTTT CASSESLINQPQHF TRBJ1-5 - TRBV2 14 -